This T cell receptor beta chain was found in a study of early T cells in non-severe SARS-CoV-2 infection. Overall study context: Chains stayed unpaired after sequencing of bulk RNA from unsorted whole blood. Findings and caveats of the study: Anti-spike CD8 responses were favored in VDJdb matching, and private and CD4 specificities were missed.

The CDR3 loop spans 16 amino acids. CDR1 and CDR2 from the germline V gene are SGHNT and YYREEE (reference sequence). V was shortened by 2 bases and J by 7 bases, with 19 bases between the two germline ends. This clonotype was recorded a few times. Antigen unknown. The protocol attached unique molecular identifiers to individual cDNA molecules. MiXCR was run by TCRdb on the 5' RACE reads, yielding one entry per CDR3 protein. There are about 44,000 distinct CDR3 sequences in the sample; approximately 6.1% occur only once, and under 25% lies in the top ten. The sequence came from an adult who was a healthcare worker with PCR-confirmed SARS-CoV-2 infection or an uninfected control (not recorded which). Sequenced here: whole blood, sampled at baseline. V gene TRBV5-4 combines with J gene TRBJ2-1, with D possibly TRBD1 on 6 matching bases. The CDR3 DNA reads TGTGCCAGCAGCTTCCCGAGACAGGTCGGCGGGAATGAGCAGTTCTTC. Amino acids: CASSFPRQVGGNEQFF.